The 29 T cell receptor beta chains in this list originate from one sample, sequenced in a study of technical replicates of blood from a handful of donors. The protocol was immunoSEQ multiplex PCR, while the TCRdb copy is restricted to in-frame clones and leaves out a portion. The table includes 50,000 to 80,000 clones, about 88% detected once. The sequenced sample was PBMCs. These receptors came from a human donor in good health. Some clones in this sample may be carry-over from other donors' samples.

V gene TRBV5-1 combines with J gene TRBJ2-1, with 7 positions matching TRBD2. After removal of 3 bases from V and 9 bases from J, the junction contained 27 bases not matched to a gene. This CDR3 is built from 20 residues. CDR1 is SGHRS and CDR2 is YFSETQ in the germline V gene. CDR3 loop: CASSSPPPLALREKLGEQFF. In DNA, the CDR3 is TGCGCCAGCAGCTCCCCCCCGCCCCTCGCCCTGCGGGAGAAGTTGGGTGAGCAGTTCTTC.

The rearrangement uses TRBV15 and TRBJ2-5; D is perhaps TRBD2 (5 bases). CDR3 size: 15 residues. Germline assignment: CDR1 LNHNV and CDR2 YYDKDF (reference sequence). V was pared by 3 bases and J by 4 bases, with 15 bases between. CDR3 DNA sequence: TGTGCCACCAGCAGCAACGTTCGGGCGGGAGAGACCCAGTACTTC. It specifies CATSSNVRAGETQYF.

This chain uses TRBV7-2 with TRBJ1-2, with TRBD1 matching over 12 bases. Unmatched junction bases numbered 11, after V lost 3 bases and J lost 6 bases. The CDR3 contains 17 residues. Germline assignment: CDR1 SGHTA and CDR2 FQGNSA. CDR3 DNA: TGTGCCAGCAGCTTTCGAATACCGGGACAGGGGGCAGATGGCTACACCTTC. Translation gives CASSFRIPGQGADGYTF.

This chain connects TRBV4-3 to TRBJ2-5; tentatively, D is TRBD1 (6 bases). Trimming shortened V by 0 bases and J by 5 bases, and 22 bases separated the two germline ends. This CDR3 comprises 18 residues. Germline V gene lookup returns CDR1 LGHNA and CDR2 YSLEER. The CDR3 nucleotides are TGCGCCAGCAGCCAAGAATCACCATATACAGGGTCATGGGAGACCCAGTACTTC. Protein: CASSQESPYTGSWETQYF.

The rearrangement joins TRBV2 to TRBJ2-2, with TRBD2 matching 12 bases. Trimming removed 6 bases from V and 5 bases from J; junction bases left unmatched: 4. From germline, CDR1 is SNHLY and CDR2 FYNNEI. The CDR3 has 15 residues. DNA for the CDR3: TGTGCCAGCAGGGGACTAGCGGGCCGGACCGGGGAGCTGTTTTTT. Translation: CASRGLAGRTGELFF.

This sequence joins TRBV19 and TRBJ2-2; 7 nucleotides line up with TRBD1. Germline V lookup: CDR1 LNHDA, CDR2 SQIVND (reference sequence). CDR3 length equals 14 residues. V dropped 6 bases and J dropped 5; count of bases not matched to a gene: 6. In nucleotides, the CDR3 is TGTGCCAGTAGGCCTCGACAGGGAACCGGGGAGCTGTTTTTT. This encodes CASRPRQGTGELFF.

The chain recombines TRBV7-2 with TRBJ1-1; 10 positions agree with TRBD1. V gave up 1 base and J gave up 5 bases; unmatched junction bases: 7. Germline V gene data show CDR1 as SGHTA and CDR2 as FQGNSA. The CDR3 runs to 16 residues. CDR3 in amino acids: CASSLVGTGAWTEAFF. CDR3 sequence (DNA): TGTGCCAGCAGCTTAGTTGGGACAGGGGCTTGGACTGAAGCTTTCTTT.

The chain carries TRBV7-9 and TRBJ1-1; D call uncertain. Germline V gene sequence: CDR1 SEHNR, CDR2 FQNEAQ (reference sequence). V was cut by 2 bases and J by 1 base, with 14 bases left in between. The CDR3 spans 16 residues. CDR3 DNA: TGTGCCAGCAGCTTATCCTCCTGGGCTTCGAACACTGAAGCTTTCTTT. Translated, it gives CASSLSSWASNTEAFF.

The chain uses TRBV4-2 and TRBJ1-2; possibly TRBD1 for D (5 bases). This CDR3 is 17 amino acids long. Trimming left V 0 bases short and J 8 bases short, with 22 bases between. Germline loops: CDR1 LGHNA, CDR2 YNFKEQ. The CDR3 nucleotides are TGTGCCAGCAGCCAAGAGAGCCGACAGCTCTATTACTTCGGCTACACCTTC. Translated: CASSQESRQLYYFGYTF.

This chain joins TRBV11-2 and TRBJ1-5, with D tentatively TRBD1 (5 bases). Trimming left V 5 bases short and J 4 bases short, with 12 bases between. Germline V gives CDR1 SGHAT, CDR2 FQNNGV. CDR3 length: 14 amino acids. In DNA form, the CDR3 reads TGTGCCAGCAGCCACCCGGGGGGAAATCAGCCCCAGCATTTT. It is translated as CASSHPGGNQPQHF.

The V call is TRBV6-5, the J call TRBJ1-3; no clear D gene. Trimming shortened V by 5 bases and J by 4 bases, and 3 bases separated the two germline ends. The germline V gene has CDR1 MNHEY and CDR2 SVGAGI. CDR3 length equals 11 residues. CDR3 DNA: TGTGCCAGCAGTCAGGGAAACACCATATATTTT. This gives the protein CASSQGNTIYF.

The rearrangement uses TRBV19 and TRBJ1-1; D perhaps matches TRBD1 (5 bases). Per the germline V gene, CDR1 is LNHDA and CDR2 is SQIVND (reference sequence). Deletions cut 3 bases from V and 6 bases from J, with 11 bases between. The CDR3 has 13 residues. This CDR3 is CASSMGLRPEAFF. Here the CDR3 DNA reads TGTGCCAGTAGTATGGGACTTCGGCCTGAAGCTTTCTTT.

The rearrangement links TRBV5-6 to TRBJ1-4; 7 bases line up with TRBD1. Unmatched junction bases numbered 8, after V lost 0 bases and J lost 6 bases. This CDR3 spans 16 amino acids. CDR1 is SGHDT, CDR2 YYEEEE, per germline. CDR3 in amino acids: CASSLGSTGSYEKLFF. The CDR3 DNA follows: TGTGCCAGCAGCTTGGGCTCGACAGGGTCCTATGAAAAACTGTTTTTT.

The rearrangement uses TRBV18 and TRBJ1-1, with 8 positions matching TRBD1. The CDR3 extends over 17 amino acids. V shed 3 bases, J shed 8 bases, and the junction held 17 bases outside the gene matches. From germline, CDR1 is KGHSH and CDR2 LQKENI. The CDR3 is CASSPPGTGTSIMEAFF. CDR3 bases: TGTGCCAGCTCACCTCCCGGGACAGGAACATCCATTATGGAAGCTTTCTTT.

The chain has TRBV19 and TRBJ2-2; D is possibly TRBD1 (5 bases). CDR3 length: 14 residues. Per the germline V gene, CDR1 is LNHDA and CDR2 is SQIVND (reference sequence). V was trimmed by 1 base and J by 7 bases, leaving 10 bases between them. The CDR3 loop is CASSIGQGGGELFF. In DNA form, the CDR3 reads TGTGCCAGTAGTATAGGCCAGGGTGGCGGGGAGCTGTTTTTT.

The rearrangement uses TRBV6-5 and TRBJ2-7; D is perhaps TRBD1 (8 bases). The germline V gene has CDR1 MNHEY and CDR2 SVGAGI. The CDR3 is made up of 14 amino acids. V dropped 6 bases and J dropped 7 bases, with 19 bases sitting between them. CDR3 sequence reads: CASRTGAGVREQYF. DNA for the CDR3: TGTGCCAGCAGGACAGGGGCGGGGGTGAGGGAGCAGTACTTC.

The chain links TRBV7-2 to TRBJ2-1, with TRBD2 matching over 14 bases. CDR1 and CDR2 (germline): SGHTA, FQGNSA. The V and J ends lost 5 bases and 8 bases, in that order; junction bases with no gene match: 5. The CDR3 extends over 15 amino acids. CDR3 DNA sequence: TGTGCCAGCAGCAGACTAGCGGGGGGGCGATATGAGCAGTTCTTC. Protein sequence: CASSRLAGGRYEQFF.

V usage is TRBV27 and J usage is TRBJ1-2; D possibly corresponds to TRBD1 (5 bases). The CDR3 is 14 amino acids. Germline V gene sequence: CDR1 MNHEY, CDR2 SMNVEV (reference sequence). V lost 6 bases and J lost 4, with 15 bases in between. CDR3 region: CASSPIQASYGYTF. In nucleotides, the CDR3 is TGTGCCAGCAGCCCTATACAGGCTAGCTATGGCTACACCTTC.

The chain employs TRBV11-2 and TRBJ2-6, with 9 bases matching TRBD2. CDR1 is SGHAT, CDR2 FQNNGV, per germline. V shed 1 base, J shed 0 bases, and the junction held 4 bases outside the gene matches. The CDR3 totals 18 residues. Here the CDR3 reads CASSLGPAGGSGANVLTF. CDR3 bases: TGTGCCAGCAGCTTAGGGCCAGCGGGGGGCTCTGGGGCCAACGTCCTGACTTTC. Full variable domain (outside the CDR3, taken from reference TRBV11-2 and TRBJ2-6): EAGVAQSPRYKIIEKRQSVAFWCNPISGHATLYWYQQILGQGPKLLIQFQNNGVVDDSQLPKDRFSAERLKGVDSTLKIQPAKLEDSAVYLCASSLGPAGGSGANVLTFGAGSRLTVL.

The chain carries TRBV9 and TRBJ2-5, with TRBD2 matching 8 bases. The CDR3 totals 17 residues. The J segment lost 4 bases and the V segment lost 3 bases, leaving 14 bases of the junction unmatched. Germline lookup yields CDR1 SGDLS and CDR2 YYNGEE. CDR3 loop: CASSEDGGALGGETQYF. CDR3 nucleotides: TGTGCCAGCAGCGAAGACGGGGGGGCCCTTGGGGGAGAGACCCAGTACTTC.

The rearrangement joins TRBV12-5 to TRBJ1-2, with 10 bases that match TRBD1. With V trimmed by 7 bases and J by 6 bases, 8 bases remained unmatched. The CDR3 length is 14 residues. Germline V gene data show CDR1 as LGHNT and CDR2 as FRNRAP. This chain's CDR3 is CASAKSGTGDGYTF. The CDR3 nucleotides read TGTGCTAGTGCCAAATCCGGGACAGGGGATGGCTACACCTTC.

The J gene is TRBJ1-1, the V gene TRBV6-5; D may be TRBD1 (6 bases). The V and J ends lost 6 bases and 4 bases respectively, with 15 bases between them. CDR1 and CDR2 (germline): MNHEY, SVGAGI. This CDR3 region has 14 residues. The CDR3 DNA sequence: TGTGCCAGCAGCAGACCAGGGGTGATCACTGAAGCTTTCTTT. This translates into CASSRPGVITEAFF.

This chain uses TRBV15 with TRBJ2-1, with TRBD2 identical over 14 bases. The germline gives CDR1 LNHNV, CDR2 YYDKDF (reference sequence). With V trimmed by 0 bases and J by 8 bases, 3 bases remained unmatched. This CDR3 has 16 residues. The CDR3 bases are TGTGCCACCAGCAGAGAGGGGACTAGCGGGGGCCATGAGCAGTTCTTC. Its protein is CATSREGTSGGHEQFF.

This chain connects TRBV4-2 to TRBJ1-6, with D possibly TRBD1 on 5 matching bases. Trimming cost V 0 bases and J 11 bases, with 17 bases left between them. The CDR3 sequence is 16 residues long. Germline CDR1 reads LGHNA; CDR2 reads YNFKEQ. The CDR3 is CASSQDPQMTAPPLHF. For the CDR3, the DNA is TGTGCCAGCAGCCAAGACCCCCAAATGACAGCCCCACCCCTCCACTTT.

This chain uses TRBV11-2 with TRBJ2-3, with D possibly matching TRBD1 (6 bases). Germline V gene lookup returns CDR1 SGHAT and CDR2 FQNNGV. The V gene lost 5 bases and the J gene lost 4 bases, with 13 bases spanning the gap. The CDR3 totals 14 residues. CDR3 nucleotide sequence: TGTGCCAGCAGCCATTCACAGGGTCCAGATACGCAGTATTTT. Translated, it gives CASSHSQGPDTQYF.

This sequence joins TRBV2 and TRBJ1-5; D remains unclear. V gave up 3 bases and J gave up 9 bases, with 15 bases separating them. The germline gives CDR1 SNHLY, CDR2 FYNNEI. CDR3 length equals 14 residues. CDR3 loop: CASSDLAASAPQHF. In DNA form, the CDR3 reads TGTGCCAGCAGTGATTTAGCAGCCTCGGCGCCCCAGCATTTT.

CDR3 DNA: TGTGCTAGTGGTCGGGCCGGGGGGAGCTCCTACAATGAGCAGTTCTTC. Translation gives CASGRAGGSSYNEQFF. The chain carries TRBV12-5 and TRBJ2-1; 7 bases map to TRBD2. In germline, CDR1 is LGHNT, CDR2 FRNRAP. This CDR3 has 16 residues. Trimming cost V 5 bases and J 0 bases; bases outside gene matches: 7.

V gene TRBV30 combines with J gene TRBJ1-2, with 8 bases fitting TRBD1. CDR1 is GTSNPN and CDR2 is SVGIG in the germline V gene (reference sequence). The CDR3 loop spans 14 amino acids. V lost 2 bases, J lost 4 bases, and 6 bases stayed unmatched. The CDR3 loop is CAWSHTGGSYGYTF. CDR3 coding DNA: TGTGCCTGGAGTCATACAGGGGGATCCTATGGCTACACCTTC.

The CDR3: CASITGVFANTGELFF. Here the CDR3 DNA reads TGTGCCAGTATTACAGGCGTATTCGCGAACACCGGGGAGCTGTTTTTT. V is TRBV19 and J is TRBJ2-2; TRBD1 is a possible D gene (5 bases). CDR1 and CDR2 (germline): LNHDA, SQIVND (reference sequence). Trimming shortened V by 7 bases and J by 0 bases, and 15 bases separated the two germline ends. The CDR3 is made up of 16 amino acids.